One T cell receptor (beta chain) is described in this entry. The data stem from a study of blood T cell repertoires in COVID-19. The CDR3 is 17 amino acids. Trimming cost V 0 bases and J 2 bases; bases outside gene matches: 8. CDR1 is MGHRA, CDR2 YSYEKL, per germline. Here immunoSEQ multiplex PCR was the method, and the copy in TCRdb shows in-frame clones only, minus some. The sample lists 60,000 to 95,000 clones, about 91% occurring once. This chain connects TRBV4-1 to TRBJ2-3; 7 bases align to TRBD2. This TCR was recovered from a woman in her forties or fifties with acute or convalescent COVID-19. Sequencing was performed on peripheral blood. The DNA for the CDR3 is TGCGCCAGCAGCCAAGATGGGATAGCGGGCTTCACAGATACGCAGTATTTT. Its translation: CASSQDGIAGFTDTQYF.